Below, 15 T cell receptor beta chains from the same sample are listed, as sequenced in a study of identical twins. One entry per CDR3 protein results from TCRdb running MiXCR on the 5' RACE reads. In the table there are 230,000 or so distinct CDR3 sequences, about 9% of which are singletons. The same sample was also used in a study of yellow fever vaccine responses in identical twins.

Input material: CD8+ T cells sorted from blood. The receptors here all came from a woman between 18 and 30 years old in good health.

This clonotype was detected a few times. V usage is TRBV6-2 or TRBV6-3 and J usage is TRBJ1-2; 7 bases line up with TRBD1. The CDR3 spans 17 residues. Germline assignment: CDR1 MNHEY and CDR2 SVGEGT. Germline trimming cut 2 bases from V and 2 bases from J; bases unmatched to any gene: 11. The CDR3 DNA sequence: TGTGCCAGCAGTTACAATCCCGGACAGGCGTCAAACTATGGCTACACCTTC. It specifies CASSYNPGQASNYGYTF.

This clonotype occurred a few times. The gene calls are TRBV6-2 or TRBV6-3 and TRBJ2-5, with D unresolved. Germline loops: CDR1 MNHEY, CDR2 SVGEGT. V was pared by 6 bases and J by 5 bases, with 16 bases between. The CDR3 has 14 amino acids. The CDR3 sequence: CASSPRVNGETQYF. The DNA of the CDR3 is TGTGCCAGCAGCCCTCGAGTTAATGGGGAGACCCAGTACTTC.

The genes are TRBV20-1 and TRBJ1-1; 10 nucleotides match TRBD1. This CDR3 has 13 residues. CDR1 is DFQATT and CDR2 is SNEGSKA in the germline V gene (reference sequence). Trimming at V came to 4 bases and at J to 4 bases, leaving 3 bases not matched to a gene. The CDR3 loop reads CSATGTGVTEAFF. The CDR3 nucleotides read TGCAGTGCTACCGGGACAGGGGTCACTGAAGCTTTCTTT.

The chain is built from TRBV29-1 and TRBJ2-4; D is perhaps TRBD2 (6 bases). Germline V gene data show CDR1 as SQVTM and CDR2 as ANQGSEA. The CDR3 consists of 15 residues. V gave up 7 bases and J gave up 0 bases, with 16 bases separating them. The CDR3 sequence is CSALGGGLAKNIQYF. The CDR3 DNA reads TGCAGCGCCCTGGGGGGAGGTCTAGCCAAAAACATTCAGTACTTC.

The chain links TRBV20-1 to TRBJ2-7; perhaps TRBD1 as D (6 bases). V lost 4 bases and J lost 4, with 29 bases in between. CDR1 is DFQATT, CDR2 SNEGSKA, per germline (reference sequence). This CDR3 contains 18 residues. As DNA, the CDR3 is TGCAGTGCTAACACAGGGTTGTTCAAACCGAACCCCATTTACGAGCAGTACTTC. Encoded protein: CSANTGLFKPNPIYEQYF.

The V gene is TRBV20-1, the J gene TRBJ1-1, with 11 bases lining up with TRBD1. The CDR3 runs 14 residues. Germline V gives CDR1 DFQATT, CDR2 SNEGSKA (reference sequence). With V trimmed by 3 bases and J by 5 bases, 5 bases remained unmatched. CDR3 nucleotide sequence: TGCAGTGCTAGGGAGGACAGGGGGCAAACTGAAGCTTTCTTT. Translated: CSAREDRGQTEAFF.

This clonotype was found a few times. The chain employs TRBV29-1 and TRBJ2-2; D is ambiguous. The CDR3 length is 11 residues. Trimming pared 7 bases from V and 2 bases from J, leaving 5 bases between. CDR1 SQVTM and CDR2 ANQGSEA come from the germline V gene. In DNA, the CDR3 is TGCAGCGCCCTTAACACCGGGGAGCTGTTTTTT. Translation gives CSALNTGELFF.

This clonotype occurred a few times. The chain joins TRBV4-3 to TRBJ2-1; TRBD2 matches 8 bases. From germline, CDR1 is LGHNA and CDR2 YSLEER. The CDR3 is 17 residues long. V shed 4 bases, J shed 0 bases, and the junction held 8 bases outside the gene matches. Written as DNA, the CDR3 is TGCGCCAGCAGCCCGGGATCGGGGGGGAGCTCCTACAATGAGCAGTTCTTC. Encoded protein: CASSPGSGGSSYNEQFF.

The V call is TRBV3-1, the J call TRBJ2-1; D perhaps matches TRBD2 (6 bases). The CDR3 has 18 amino acids. V was trimmed by 11 bases and J by 0 bases, leaving 26 bases between them. Germline CDR1 reads LGHDT; CDR2 reads YNNKEL (reference sequence). The CDR3 reads CACTQDLASGHSYNEQFF. The CDR3 DNA is TGTGCCTGCACCCAAGATCTTGCCAGCGGGCACTCCTACAATGAGCAGTTCTTC.

This clonotype was seen repeatedly, ten times or more. V and J are TRBV7-8 and TRBJ2-3, with 7 bases lining up with TRBD2. J was trimmed by 6 bases and V by 5 bases; bases with no gene match: 14. CDR1 SGHVS and CDR2 FQNEAQ come from the germline V gene. The CDR3 runs to 16 residues. CDR3 in DNA: TGTGCCAGCAGCCTAACTTCGACTAGCTCGGGGGATACGCAGTATTTT. Translating it yields CASSLTSTSSGDTQYF.

This clonotype was observed a handful of times. The V and J genes are TRBV7-9 and TRBJ2-5; D is perhaps TRBD1 (6 bases). This CDR3 spans 15 amino acids. The V end was cut by 5 bases, the J end by 3 bases, with 16 bases between. CDR1 and CDR2 (germline): SEHNR, FQNEAQ (reference sequence). The CDR3 region has the DNA TGTGCCAGCAGCCATAGTACACAGGGAGAAGAGACCCAGTACTTC. Encoded protein: CASSHSTQGEETQYF.

This clonotype has more than one count but fewer than ten. The chain couples TRBV11-2 to TRBJ2-3; tentatively, D is TRBD2 (6 bases). V was clipped by 1 base and J by 5 bases, with 10 bases between them. This CDR3 has 14 residues. Looked up from germline, CDR1 is SGHAT and CDR2 is FQNNGV. The CDR3 DNA is TGTGCCAGCAGCTTAGCGGGAGTGGGAGATACGCAGTATTTT. Protein product: CASSLAGVGDTQYF.

This clonotype was observed a single time. The chain couples TRBV4-3 to TRBJ2-7; maybe TRBD2 (7 bases). The V and J ends lost 1 base and 4 bases respectively, with 14 bases between them. Germline V gene sequence: CDR1 LGHNA, CDR2 YSLEER. This CDR3 comprises 15 residues. The CDR3 region has the DNA TGCGCCAGCAGCCAAGGCGGGGGCCGGGATTACGAGCAGTACTTC. Translation gives CASSQGGGRDYEQYF.

This clonotype was detected ten times or more. The genes are TRBV5-1 and TRBJ2-2, with D possibly being TRBD1 (6 bases). Germline CDR1 SGHRS, CDR2 YFSETQ. The CDR3 has 19 residues. V was cut by 3 bases and J by 4 bases, with 25 bases left in between. The CDR3 region is CASSSYYETGKRGTGELFF. CDR3 in DNA: TGCGCCAGCAGCTCCTATTATGAAACAGGGAAGCGAGGCACCGGGGAGCTGTTTTTT.

This chain links TRBV7-8 with TRBJ2-7; 9 bases map to TRBD1. The CDR3 is made up of 15 amino acids. V lost 3 bases and J lost 3; bases outside the gene matches: 6. In germline, CDR1 is SGHVS, CDR2 FQNEAQ. CDR3 bases: TGTGCCAGCAGCTTCAACCGGGACAGGGTCTACGAGCAGTACTTC. Encoded protein: CASSFNRDRVYEQYF.